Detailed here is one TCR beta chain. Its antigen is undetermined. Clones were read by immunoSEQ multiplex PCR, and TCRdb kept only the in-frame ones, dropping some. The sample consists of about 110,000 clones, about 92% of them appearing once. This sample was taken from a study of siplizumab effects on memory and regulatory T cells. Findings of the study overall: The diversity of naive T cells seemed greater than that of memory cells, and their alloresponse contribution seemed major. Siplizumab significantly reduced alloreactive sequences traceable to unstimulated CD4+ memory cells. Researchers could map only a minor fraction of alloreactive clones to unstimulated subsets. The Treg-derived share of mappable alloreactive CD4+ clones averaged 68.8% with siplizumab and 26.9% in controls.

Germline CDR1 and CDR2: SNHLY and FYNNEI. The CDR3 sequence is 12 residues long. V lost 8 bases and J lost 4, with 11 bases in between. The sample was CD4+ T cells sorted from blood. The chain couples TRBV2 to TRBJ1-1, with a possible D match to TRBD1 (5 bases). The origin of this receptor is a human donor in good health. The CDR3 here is CASGGGGTEAFF. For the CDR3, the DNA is TGTGCCAGCGGGGGGGGAGGCACTGAAGCTTTCTTT.